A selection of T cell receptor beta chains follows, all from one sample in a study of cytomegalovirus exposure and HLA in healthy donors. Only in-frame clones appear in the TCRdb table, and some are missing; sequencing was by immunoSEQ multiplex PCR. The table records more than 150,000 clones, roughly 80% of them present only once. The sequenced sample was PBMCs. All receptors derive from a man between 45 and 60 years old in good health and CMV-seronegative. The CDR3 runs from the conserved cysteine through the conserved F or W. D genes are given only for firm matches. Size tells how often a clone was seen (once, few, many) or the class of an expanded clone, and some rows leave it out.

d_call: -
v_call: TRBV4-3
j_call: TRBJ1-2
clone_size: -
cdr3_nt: TGCGCCAGCAGCCACCGAGGGACATTCTATGGCTACACCTTC
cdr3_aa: CASSHRGTFYGYTF

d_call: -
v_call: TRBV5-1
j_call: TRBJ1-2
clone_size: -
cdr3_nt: TGCGCCAGCAGCGAGTCAGGGGCGGGCTATGGCTACACCTTC
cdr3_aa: CASSESGAGYGYTF

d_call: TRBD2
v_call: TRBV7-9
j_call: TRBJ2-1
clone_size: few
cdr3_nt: TGTGCCAGCAGCTTAGCTAGCGGGGGGTCCCATGAGCAGTTCTTC
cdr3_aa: CASSLASGGSHEQFF

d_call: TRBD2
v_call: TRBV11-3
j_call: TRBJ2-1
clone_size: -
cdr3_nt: TGTGCCAGCAGCCCTACGGGGGGTAAAAATGAGCAGTTCTTC
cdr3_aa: CASSPTGGKNEQFF

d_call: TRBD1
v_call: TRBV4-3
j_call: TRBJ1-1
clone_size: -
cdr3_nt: TGCGCCAGCAGCCATACCCGACAGGGTCAAAAAGCTTTCTTT
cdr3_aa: CASSHTRQGQKAFF

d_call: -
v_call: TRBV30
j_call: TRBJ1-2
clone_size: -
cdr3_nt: TGTGCCTGGAGTTTCAGGGGAATCGTCTATGGCTACACCTTC
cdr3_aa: CAWSFRGIVYGYTF

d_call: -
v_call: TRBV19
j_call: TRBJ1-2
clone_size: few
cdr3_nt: TGTGCCAGTAGTATGTCAGCGGGATCGTATGGCTACACCTTC
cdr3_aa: CASSMSAGSYGYTF

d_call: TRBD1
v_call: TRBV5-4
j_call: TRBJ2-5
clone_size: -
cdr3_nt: TGTGCCAGCAGCTTGGAGGGGGCTGGCGAGACCCAGTACTTC
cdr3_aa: CASSLEGAGETQYF

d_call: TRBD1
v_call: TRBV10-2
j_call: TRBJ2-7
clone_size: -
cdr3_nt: TGCGCCAGCAGTGAGGGACAGGGGGCGGCCTACGAGCAGTACTTC
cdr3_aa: CASSEGQGAAYEQYF

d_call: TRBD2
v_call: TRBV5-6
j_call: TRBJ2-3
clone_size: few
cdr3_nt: TGTGCCAGCAGCCCGCTGGCGGGGGGCCCGACAGATACGCAGTATTTT
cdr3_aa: CASSPLAGGPTDTQYF

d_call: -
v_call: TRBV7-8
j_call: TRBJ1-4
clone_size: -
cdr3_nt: TGTGCCAGCAGGGTTGTTGAGACCGGGGAAAAACTGTTTTTT
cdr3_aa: CASRVVETGEKLFF

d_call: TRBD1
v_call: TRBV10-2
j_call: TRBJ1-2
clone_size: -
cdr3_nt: TGCGCCAGCACCGGGACAGGGGATGGCTACACCTTC
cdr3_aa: CASTGTGDGYTF

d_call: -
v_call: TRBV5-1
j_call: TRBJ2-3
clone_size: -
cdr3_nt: TGCGCCAGCAGCTTGGGCGGATACACAGATACGCAGTATTTT
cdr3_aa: CASSLGGYTDTQYF

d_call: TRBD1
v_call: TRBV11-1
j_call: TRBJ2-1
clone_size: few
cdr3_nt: TGTGCCAGCAGCTCCCGGGACAGATACAATGAGCAGTTCTTC
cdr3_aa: CASSSRDRYNEQFF

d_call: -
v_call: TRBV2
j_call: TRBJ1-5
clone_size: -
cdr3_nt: TGTGCCAGCACATTTGCGGGGGGCTCGAATCAGCCCCAGCATTTT
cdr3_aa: CASTFAGGSNQPQHF